The 7 T cell receptor beta chains below all came from one sample that was sequenced in a study of blood T cells in healthy people across ages. Next came a second PCR, run for about 6 to 11 cycles, which used a sample-barcoded 5' primer along with a J-beta primer mix. Each CDR3 protein is one row after TCRdb ran MiXCR on the 5' RACE reads. The sample yields around 900,000 distinct CDR3 sequences, 25% to 35% seen once. The sample consisted of blood. The receptors here all came from a woman of 80 years or more in good health.

This clonotype occurred many times. V usage is TRBV20-1 and J usage is TRBJ1-2; D is unclear. This CDR3 has 11 residues. Germline CDR1 reads DFQATT; CDR2 reads SNEGSKA (reference sequence). Trimming took off 5 bases at V and 2 bases at J, with 6 bases between the two ends. The DNA for the CDR3 is TGCAGTGCTCCCCAGAACTATGGCTACACCTTC. Translated: CSAPQNYGYTF.

This clonotype has a count of ten or more. V is TRBV12-3 or TRBV12-4 and J is TRBJ2-3; D may be TRBD2 (6 bases). Trimming cost V 4 bases and J 2 bases, with 13 bases left between them. The CDR3 consists of 15 residues. CDR3 DNA sequence: TGTGCCAGCAGTTCCGCTGGCGGGAACACAGATACGCAGTATTTT. Translating gives CASSSAGGNTDTQYF.

V is TRBV6-1 and J is TRBJ2-5; 8 bases fit TRBD1. V lost 6 bases to trimming and J lost 0 bases; unmatched junction nucleotides: 6. Germline V CDR1 and CDR2: MNHNS, SASEGT. The CDR3 length is 15 residues. The CDR3 sequence: CASSAGGGNQETQYF. CDR3 DNA: TGTGCCAGCAGCGCAGGGGGCGGGAACCAAGAGACCCAGTACTTC.

This clonotype was seen once. This may stem from a read error, because a much larger clone lies one nucleotide away. This sequence joins TRBV6-5 and TRBJ2-7; 10 bases are shared with TRBD1. Germline loops: CDR1 MNHEY, CDR2 SVGAGI. V gave up 6 bases and J gave up 7 bases; unmatched junction bases: 12. The CDR3 is made up of 15 amino acids. The CDR3 loop reads CASRTGGASINEQYF. CDR3 in DNA: TGTGCCAGCAGGACAGGGGGCGCGAGTATCAATGAGCAGTACTTC.

This clonotype was observed once. It may be a read error: a sequence one base away is much more abundant. The CDR3 loop is CSVRRFTGSTDAQYF. The DNA for the CDR3 is TGCAGCGTCCGCCGGTTTACAGGGAGTACAGATGCGCAGTATTTT. J is TRBJ2-3 and V is TRBV29-1; D perhaps matches TRBD1 (6 bases). In germline, CDR1 is SQVTM, CDR2 ANQGSEA. The CDR3 loop spans 15 amino acids.

The rearrangement links TRBV7-2 to TRBJ2-5, with D unresolved. V lost 7 bases, J lost 5 bases, and 20 bases lay in between. The CDR3 length is 15 residues. Germline lookup yields CDR1 SGHTA and CDR2 FQGNSA. The CDR3 nucleotides are TGTGCCAGCACTCTGGGGTATCTTTTGGGGGAGACCCAGTACTTC. Translated, it gives CASTLGYLLGETQYF.

This clonotype was seen ten or more times. The CDR3 loop is CASRVDRTEYGYTF. The CDR3 DNA sequence: TGTGCCAGCAGGGTCGACAGGACCGAGTATGGCTACACCTTC. The chain combines TRBV6-5 with TRBJ1-2; weak D call: TRBD1 (6 bases). CDR1 and CDR2 from the germline V gene are MNHEY and SVGAGI. With 6 bases removed from V and 5 bases from J, the gap between germline ends came to 16 bases. CDR3 length: 14 amino acids.